This T cell receptor (beta chain) was documented in a study of shared clonotypes between healthy human individuals. This clone has only one observation. What it recognizes is unknown. Profiled with immunoSEQ multiplex PCR; TCRdb holds only in-frame clones, not every one. The repertoire consists of about 960,000 clones, with 70% to 85% occurring once and the leading ten covering 1.5%. The V and J ends lost 5 bases and 5 bases, in that order; junction bases with no gene match: 4. CDR3 length: 14 residues. From germline, CDR1 is LNHNV and CDR2 YYDKDF (reference sequence). Study-level results: Among the subsets, naive ones generally showed larger estimated richness than memory ones.

The receptor was isolated from a young man in good health. The V call is TRBV15, the J call TRBJ1-5; 9 bases are shared with TRBD1. Source material: memory CD4+ T cells sorted from blood. Subset indicated: CD45RA-negative fraction. CDR3: CATSDGTGYQPQHF. DNA for the CDR3: TGTGCCACCAGCGACGGGACAGGGTATCAGCCCCAGCATTTT.